Sequencing of this T cell receptor beta chain was carried out in a study of early T cells in non-severe SARS-CoV-2 infection. Study at large: Chains were not paired, and sequencing was done on bulk RNA from unsorted whole blood. General observations from the study: A preference for anti-spike CD8 responses marked VDJdb matching, which missed private and CD4 specificities.

Note on this clonotype: Antigen unknown.

The CDR3 covers 16 residues. CDR1 is DFQATT and CDR2 is SNEGSKA in the germline V gene (reference sequence). The trim removed 0 bases at V and 7 bases at J, leaving 11 bases unmatched. Individual cDNA molecules each received unique molecular identifiers attached to them. One entry per CDR3 protein, called by TCRdb with MiXCR from the 5' RACE reads. The table includes 100,000 to 150,000 distinct CDR3 sequences, about 15% detected once. The sequence was collected from an adult who was a healthcare worker with PCR-confirmed SARS-CoV-2 infection or an uninfected control (not recorded which). Input material: whole blood. V and J are TRBV20-1 and TRBJ1-5; 8 bases are a match to TRBD1. The CDR3 region is CSARDQRPGGRQPQHF. The CDR3 DNA follows: TGCAGTGCTAGAGATCAACGGCCAGGGGGCAGGCAGCCCCAGCATTTT.